The source of this TCR beta chain is a study of cytomegalovirus exposure and HLA in healthy donors. Study-wide findings and caveats: Being indistinguishable, some V segments were excluded, TRBV6-2 and TRBV6-3 among them. Later on, a genetic analysis was performed. It linked a missense variant in DCLRE1C with V- and J-gene trimming of TCR beta.

PCR used 60 Vbeta primers and 13 Jbeta primers. Generated by immunoSEQ multiplex PCR, the TCRdb table keeps only in-frame clones and is missing some. Here the sample spans 150,000 to 200,000 clones, about 85% being singletons. Remarks on this clone: The antigen remains unidentified.

J lost 3 bases, V lost 6 bases, and 6 bases had no gene match. Germline V lookup: CDR1 MNHEY, CDR2 SVGAGI. The CDR3 spans 15 residues. The sample consisted of PBMCs. This TCR derives from a girl aged 5 to 17 in good health and CMV-seropositive. The V call is TRBV6-5, the J call TRBJ1-5; 9 nucleotides align to TRBD1. DNA of the CDR3: TGTGCCAGCAGAAGGAGGACAGGGGACAATCAGCCCCAGCATTTT. Translated: CASRRRTGDNQPQHF.